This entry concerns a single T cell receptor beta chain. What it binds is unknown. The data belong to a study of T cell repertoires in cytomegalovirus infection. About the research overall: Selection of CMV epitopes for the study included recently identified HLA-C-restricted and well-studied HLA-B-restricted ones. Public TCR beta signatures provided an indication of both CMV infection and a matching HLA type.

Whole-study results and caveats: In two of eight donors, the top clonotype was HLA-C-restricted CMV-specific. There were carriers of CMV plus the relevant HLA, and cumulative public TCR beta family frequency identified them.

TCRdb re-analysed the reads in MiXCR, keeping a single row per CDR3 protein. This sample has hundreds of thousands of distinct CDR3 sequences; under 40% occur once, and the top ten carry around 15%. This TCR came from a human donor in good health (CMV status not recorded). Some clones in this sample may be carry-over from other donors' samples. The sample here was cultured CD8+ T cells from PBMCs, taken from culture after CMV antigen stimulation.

The CDR3 reads CASSTRTGQFF. Here the CDR3 DNA reads TGTGCCAGCAGCACCAGAACTGGGCAGTTCTTC. The chain uses TRBV7-9 and TRBJ2-1; D is unclear. From germline, CDR1 is SEHNR and CDR2 FQNEAQ (reference sequence). The length of the CDR3 is 11 residues. Trimming shortened V by 5 bases and J by 12 bases, and 11 bases separated the two germline ends.